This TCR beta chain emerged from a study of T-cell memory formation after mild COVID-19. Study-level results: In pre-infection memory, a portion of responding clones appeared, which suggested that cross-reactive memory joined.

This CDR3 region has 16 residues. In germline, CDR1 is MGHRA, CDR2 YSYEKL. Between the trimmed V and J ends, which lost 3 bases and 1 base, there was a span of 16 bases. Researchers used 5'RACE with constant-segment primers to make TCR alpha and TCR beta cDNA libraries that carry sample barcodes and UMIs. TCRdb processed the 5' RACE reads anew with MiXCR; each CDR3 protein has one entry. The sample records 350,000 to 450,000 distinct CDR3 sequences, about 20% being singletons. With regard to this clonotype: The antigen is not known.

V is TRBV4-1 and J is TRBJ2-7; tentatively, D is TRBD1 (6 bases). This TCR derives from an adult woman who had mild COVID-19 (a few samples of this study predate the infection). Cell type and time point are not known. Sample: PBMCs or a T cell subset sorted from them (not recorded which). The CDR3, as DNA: TGCGCCAGCAGCCAGGAAAAAGGGGGTCAATCCTACGAGCAGTACTTC. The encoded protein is CASSQEKGGQSYEQYF.